The present entry profiles one TCR beta chain with its context. In the authors' workflow: Amplification with reference gene primers provided the estimates of nucleated cell counts. The data were produced by immunoSEQ multiplex PCR, yet TCRdb's version contains in-frame clones alone and is incomplete. V, J and clone size are those of that table, while D and trimming were read from the DNA. The sample comprises more than 90,000 clones, approximately 86% of which are singletons, and almost 4.5% rests with the top ten. This sample was taken from a study of blood T cell repertoires in COVID-19. Background on the study: T cells, B-cell-depleted T cells, or PBMCs provided the cDNA or gDNA that served as material.

Germline CDR1 reads KGHDR; CDR2 reads SFDVKD. V shed 4 bases and J 5 bases; nucleotides not matched to a gene: 7. The CDR3 totals 16 residues. Material for sequencing was peripheral blood. The TCR originated in a man aged 35-49 years with acute or convalescent COVID-19. The rearrangement uses TRBV24-1 and TRBJ2-1; 10 bases are shared with TRBD2. In DNA form, the CDR3 reads TGTGCCACCAGTGACCTACTAGCGGGAAATAACAATGAGCAGTTCTTC. Encoded protein: CATSDLLAGNNNEQFF.